The 8 T cell receptor beta chains reported below all come from one sample, sequenced in a study of molecular identifiers for immune sequencing clone quantification. One entry per CDR3 protein, called by TCRdb with MiXCR from the PCR reads. The table lists under 600,000 distinct CDR3 sequences, about 22% of them singletons. The sequenced sample was naive CD8+ T cells from blood, with Jurkat cell RNA spiked in. The subset denotes: FACS-sorted CD8+CD4-CCR7+CD45RA+ naive T cells. The receptors here all came from a human donor in good health. Some libraries in this study had Jurkat cell RNA spiked in.

At least ten counts were recorded for this clonotype. The rearrangement links TRBV28 to TRBJ2-7, with D possibly matching TRBD1 (6 bases). The V end lost 5 bases, the J end lost 1 base, and 24 bases lay between the germline ends. This CDR3 spans 18 amino acids. CDR1 and CDR2 from the germline V gene are MDHEN and SYDVKM. The CDR3 DNA reads TGTGCCAGCAGTCTTCCCGTTAGCAGGGGAGATCGTTCCTACGAGCAGTACTTC. This translates into CASSLPVSRGDRSYEQYF.

This clonotype turned up a few times. The gene calls are TRBV29-1 and TRBJ2-5; D gene unclear. The CDR3 consists of 11 residues. From germline, CDR1 is SQVTM and CDR2 ANQGSEA. V gave up 1 base and J gave up 5 bases, with 5 bases separating them. DNA of the CDR3: TGCAGCGTTGAAGGATATGAGACCCAGTACTTC. Amino acid sequence: CSVEGYETQYF.

On this clonotype: Relative to the germline gene, one junction end is altered; a read error may explain this. This sequence joins TRBV28 and TRBJ1-1; no reliable D call. Germline assignment: CDR1 MDHEN and CDR2 SYDVKM. The CDR3 is 13 amino acids. CDR3 bases: TGTGCCAGCAGTTTAGGGCGCAGCACTGGAGCTTTCTTT. As protein: CASSLGRSTGAFF.

As concerns this clonotype: Being one base from a much bigger clone, this may be a read error. The J gene is TRBJ2-5, the V gene TRBV28; 8 bases are shared with TRBD1. CDR1 and CDR2 (germline): MDHEN, SYDVKM. The ends lost 5 bases at V and 1 base at J; junction bases unmatched: 6. The CDR3 runs to 15 residues. The CDR3 here is CASSPGQDTQETQYF. The CDR3, as DNA: TGTGCCAGCAGTCCGGGACAGGACACCCAAGAGACCCAGTACTTC.

In its sample, this clonotype was seen once. V is TRBV29-1 and J is TRBJ1-2; D gene unclear. V was clipped by 8 bases and J by 8 bases, with 9 bases between them. Germline loops: CDR1 SQVTM, CDR2 ANQGSEA. This CDR3 is 9 amino acids long. The CDR3 DNA sequence: TGCAGCATAAGCGAGGGCTACACCTTC. Translation: CSISEGYTF.

This clonotype occurred many times. The gene calls are TRBV5-6 and TRBJ2-1; TRBD1 aligns across 10 bases. J lost 2 bases, V lost 1 base, and 9 bases had no gene match. The CDR3 is 18 residues long. CDR1 is SGHDT, CDR2 YYEEEE, per germline. In DNA, the CDR3 is TGTGCCAGCAGCTTGAAGACAGGGGGCGTTCCCCCCTACAATGAGCAGTTCTTC. Its translation: CASSLKTGGVPPYNEQFF.

This clonotype was detected many times. Here the CDR3 DNA reads TGCGCCAGCAGCTTCTTCCCAATGACAGAAAAAGAGACCCAGTACTTC. Translated, it gives CASSFFPMTEKETQYF. The chain joins TRBV5-1 to TRBJ2-5, with a tentative D call TRBD1 (5 bases). Trimming left V 2 bases short and J 3 bases short, with 17 bases between. Germline assignment: CDR1 SGHRS and CDR2 YFSETQ. This CDR3 region has 16 residues. Supplemented by reference TRBV5-1 and TRBJ2-5, the full variable domain reads KAGVTQTPRYLIKTRGQQVTLSCSPISGHRSVSWYQQTPGQGLQFLFEYFSETQRNKGNFPGRFSGRQFSNSRSEMNVSTLELGDSALYLCASSFFPMTEKETQYFGPGTRLLVL.

This clonotype was observed a handful of times. The V gene is TRBV4-1, the J gene TRBJ2-1; D tentatively reads TRBD1 or TRBD2 (5 bases each). The CDR3 spans 15 residues. V was clipped by 0 bases and J by 9 bases, with 15 bases between them. Looked up from germline, CDR1 is MGHRA and CDR2 is YSYEKL. CDR3 in amino acids: CASSQDCGGNGEQFF. CDR3 nucleotide sequence: TGCGCCAGCAGCCAAGACTGTGGGGGTAACGGTGAGCAGTTCTTC.